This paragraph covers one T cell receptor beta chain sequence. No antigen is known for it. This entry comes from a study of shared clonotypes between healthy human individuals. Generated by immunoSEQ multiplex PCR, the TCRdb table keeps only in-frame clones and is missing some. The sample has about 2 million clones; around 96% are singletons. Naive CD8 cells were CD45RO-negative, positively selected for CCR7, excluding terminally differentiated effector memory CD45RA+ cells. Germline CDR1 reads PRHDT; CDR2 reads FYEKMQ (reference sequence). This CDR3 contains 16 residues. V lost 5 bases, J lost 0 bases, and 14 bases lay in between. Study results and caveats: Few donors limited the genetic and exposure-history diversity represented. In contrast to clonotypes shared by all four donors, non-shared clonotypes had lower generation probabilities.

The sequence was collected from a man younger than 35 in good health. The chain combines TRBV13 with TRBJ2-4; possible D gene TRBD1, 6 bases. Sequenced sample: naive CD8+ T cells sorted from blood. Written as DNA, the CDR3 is TGTGCCAGCAGCCGTGCGGACAGCCAAGCCAAAAACATTCAGTACTTC. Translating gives CASSRADSQAKNIQYF.